Listed below are T cell receptor beta chains from one sample, sequenced in a study of CD8 T cells in Susac syndrome. One entry per CDR3 protein, called by TCRdb with MiXCR from the immunoSEQ multiplex PCR reads. The sample carries about 170,000 distinct CDR3 sequences, 85% to 95% recorded once. The specimen sequenced was CD4+ T cells from PBMCs. The origin of the receptors is a human donor with multiple sclerosis. Both conserved end residues are part of each CDR3. A D gene is named only where the DNA matches it firmly. Not every row has a clone size; where given, it reads once, few, many or a size class.

>TRBV18|TRBD1|TRBJ1-1|NA
TGTGCCAGCTCTACAGGGGGCGGGGGCACTGAAGCTTTCTTT
CASSTGGGGTEAFF
>TRBV7-9|NA|TRBJ1-1|NA
TGTGCCAGCAGCTTCGGTCAAGCTAACACTGAAGCTTTCTTT
CASSFGQANTEAFF
>TRBV5-4|TRBD2|TRBJ2-5|once
TGTGCCAGCGTACTACGTAGCGGGGGCCAAGAGACCCAGTACTTC
CASVLRSGGQETQYF
>TRBV12-3/TRBV12-4|TRBD1|TRBJ1-5|NA
TGTGCCAGCAGCGGCGGGACAGATAATAGCAATCAGCCCCAGCATTTT
CASSGGTDNSNQPQHF
>TRBV6-1|NA|TRBJ1-5|once
TGTGCCAGCAGTGAAGCAAAGGGTGTCAAGTATCAGCCCCAGCATTTT
CASSEAKGVKYQPQHF
>TRBV5-1|TRBD1|TRBJ1-2|NA
TGCGCCAGCAGCTTGGAAGCGACAGGGGACATCTATGGCTACACCTTC
CASSLEATGDIYGYTF
>TRBV28|NA|TRBJ2-3|NA
TGTGCCAGCATCCGGGGCCTTGGGCAGCCCCGGGATACGCAGTATTTT
CASIRGLGQPRDTQYF
>TRBV19|TRBD2|TRBJ2-1|once
TGTGCCAGTACCCAATTCATAGCGGGAGGGAGACACAATGAGCAGTTCTTC
CASTQFIAGGRHNEQFF
>TRBV10-1|NA|TRBJ2-3|NA
TGCGCCAGCAGTGAGTCTGGGGTTATGGCAGATACGCAGTATTTT
CASSESGVMADTQYF
>TRBV20-1|NA|TRBJ1-5|NA
TGCAGTGCTAGTCGGGGGGGACTCGGCAATCAGCCCCAGCATTTT
CSASRGGLGNQPQHF
>TRBV6-1|TRBD2|TRBJ2-1|NA
TGTGCCAGCAGTGAAAAGAGTCTAGCGGAGTCCTACAATGAGCAGTTCTTC
CASSEKSLAESYNEQFF
>TRBV10-3|TRBD1|TRBJ2-1|NA
TGTGCCAGCCACCGGGACAGTTACAATGAGCAGTTCTTC
CASHRDSYNEQFF
>TRBV7-2|NA|TRBJ2-1|NA
TGTGCCAGCAGCTTAGCGAAGGGAGGGGGCGAGGAGCAGTTCTTC
CASSLAKGGGEEQFF
>TRBV29-1|NA|TRBJ1-2|once
TGCAGCGTTGAGCGACTCTATGGCTACACCTTC
CSVERLYGYTF
>TRBV28|TRBD1|TRBJ1-1|NA
TGTGCCAGCAGGACCGGACAGGGGGCTGGTGAAGCTTTCTTT
CASRTGQGAGEAFF
>TRBV11-2|NA|TRBJ2-3|NA
TGTGCCAGCAGCTTAAGGGTCAGCCCAGATACGCAGTATTTT
CASSLRVSPDTQYF
>TRBV7-3|NA|TRBJ2-3|NA
TGTGCCAGCAGCTTAACTCCGGGACTCAACACAGATACGCAGTATTTT
CASSLTPGLNTDTQYF
>TRBV3-1|NA|TRBJ1-5|NA
TGTGCCAGCAGCCAAACGAGCCAGGGCAATCAGCCCCAGCATTTT
CASSQTSQGNQPQHF
>TRBV28|NA|TRBJ2-7|NA
TGTGCCAGCAGTTCCTTAACCTACGAGCAGTACTTC
CASSSLTYEQYF
>TRBV28|TRBD2|TRBJ2-3|NA
TGTGCCTGTGGGGAGGGACCTAGCACAGATACGCAGTATTTT
CACGEGPSTDTQYF
>TRBV20-1|NA|TRBJ1-4|NA
TGCAGTGCTAGAGATCAGGGACTTAATGAAAAACTGTTTTTT
CSARDQGLNEKLFF
>TRBV7-2|TRBD1|TRBJ1-1|NA
TGTGCCTTGGGTAGACAGGGAGCAACTGAAGCTTTCTTT
CALGRQGATEAFF
>TRBV7-8|NA|TRBJ1-5|NA
TGTGCCAGCAGCTTAGGCAGGTTAAGCAATCAGCCCCAGCATTTT
CASSLGRLSNQPQHF
>TRBV2|NA|TRBJ2-1|NA
TGTGCCAGCAGTGTGCTAGCTTACAATGAGCAGTTCTTC
CASSVLAYNEQFF
>TRBV6-5|NA|TRBJ2-7|NA
TGTGCCAGCAGTTTCGACAGGTCTTCATCCTACGAGCAGTACTTC
CASSFDRSSSYEQYF
>TRBV19|TRBD1|TRBJ2-7|NA
TGTGCCAGTAGCTGGACAGGAAAGTCCTACGAGCAGTACTTC
CASSWTGKSYEQYF
>TRBV20-1|TRBD2|TRBJ2-5|NA
TGCAGTGCTAGAGCCCTAGCGGGGGGTCAAGAGACCCAGTACTTC
CSARALAGGQETQYF
>TRBV12-3/TRBV12-4|NA|TRBJ1-2|once
TGTGCCAGCAGTCCCCAGCAGTTTAACTATGGCTACACCTTC
CASSPQQFNYGYTF
>TRBV7-9|NA|TRBJ1-1|NA
TGTGCCAGCAGTATCGGGGTGACGGCCCAAAAGCAGAACACTGAAGCTTTCTTT
CASSIGVTAQKQNTEAFF
>TRBV5-1|NA|TRBJ2-2|NA
TGCGCCAGCAGCTTGCGGGGCACAGCGAACACCGGGGAGCTGTTTTTT
CASSLRGTANTGELFF
>TRBV30|NA|TRBJ2-4|NA
TGTGCCTGGAGTAGGGAGAGCCTAGCCAAAAACATTCAGTACTTC
CAWSRESLAKNIQYF
>TRBV6-6|NA|TRBJ2-4|NA
TGTGCCAGTGCCCCACGGGGTTCTGTAGCCAAAAACATTCAGTACTTC
CASAPRGSVAKNIQYF
>TRBV5-1|NA|TRBJ2-2|once
TGCGCCAGCAGCCCGGGCCTGACCAGGACCGGGGAGCTGTTTTTT
CASSPGLTRTGELFF
>TRBV20-1|TRBD2|TRBJ2-1|NA
TGCAGTGCTCCCCTGGCGGGAGAATCCAATGAGCAGTTCTTC
CSAPLAGESNEQFF
>TRBV3-1|NA|TRBJ1-6|NA
TGTGCCAGCAGCCAAGATCCGTTGTCGTGGTCCCTCTCCGCCCCGCGCAATTCACCCCTCCACTTT
CASSQDPLSWSLSAPRNSPLHF
>TRBV6-5|TRBD2|TRBJ2-1|few
TGTGCCAGCAGTACGCTAGCGGGAGGCAGGAATGAGCAGTTCTTC
CASSTLAGGRNEQFF
>TRBV30|NA|TRBJ2-7|NA
TGTGCCTGGAGGTCTTCGGACAGACACTACGAGCAGTACTTC
CAWRSSDRHYEQYF
>TRBV20-1|TRBD1|TRBJ1-5|NA
TGCAGTGCTAGAGAAGGACAGGGGGCAAACTATCAGCCCCAGCATTTT
CSAREGQGANYQPQHF
>TRBV29-1|NA|TRBJ2-1|NA
TGCAGCGTTGCCCGATTCAGGGACAATGAGCAGTTCTTC
CSVARFRDNEQFF
>TRBV6-8|NA|TRBJ2-5|NA
TGTGCCAGCAGTTATCCCCTGCGAGAGTCGCGGGAGACCCAGTACTTC
CASSYPLRESRETQYF
>TRBV20-1|NA|TRBJ1-1|NA
TGCAGTGCCCTGAGACAGATAGGTACTGAAGCTTTCTTT
CSALRQIGTEAFF
>TRBV5-1|NA|TRBJ2-3|NA
TGCGCCAGCAGCTCCGGGACTCGTAGCACAGATACGCAGTATTTT
CASSSGTRSTDTQYF
>TRBV7-2|TRBD2|TRBJ2-2|NA
TGTGCCAGCAGCCTTAGCGGGAGGGCCGGGACCGGGGAGCTGTTTTTT
CASSLSGRAGTGELFF
>TRBV2|NA|TRBJ1-5|once
TGTGCCAGCAGGAAGGACAGTAATCAGCCCCAGCATTTT
CASRKDSNQPQHF
>TRBV24-1|NA|TRBJ1-2|NA
TGTGCCACCAGTGACCCCACCGACAGCTATGGCTACACCTTC
CATSDPTDSYGYTF
>TRBV10-3|TRBD1|TRBJ2-1|NA
TGTGCCATCAGAGACTCGACAGGGACCTCCTACAATGAGCAGTTCTTC
CAIRDSTGTSYNEQFF
>TRBV2|NA|TRBJ1-2|NA
TGTGCCAGCAGTGTGCAGCAGACTTCCTATGGCTACACCTTC
CASSVQQTSYGYTF
>TRBV4-1|NA|TRBJ1-5|NA
TGCGCCAGCAGCGAATGGGTGGGCAATCAGCCCCAGCATTTT
CASSEWVGNQPQHF
>TRBV12-3/TRBV12-4|NA|TRBJ1-1|NA
TGTGCCAGCAGCCTTACAGGGATTGTCACTGAAGCTTTCTTT
CASSLTGIVTEAFF
>TRBV7-3|NA|TRBJ2-3|NA
TGTGCCAGCAGCCGCGGGTACGGAGCTGGTCAAGATACGCAGTATTTT
CASSRGYGAGQDTQYF
>TRBV25-1|NA|TRBJ2-1|NA
TGTGCCAGCAGTGGGGAGGGACAGAAGTTCTTC
CASSGEGQKFF
>TRBV25-1|TRBD1|TRBJ2-7|NA
TGTGCCAGCAGTATGACAGGGGGAGCCTACGAGCAGTACTTC
CASSMTGGAYEQYF
>TRBV12-3/TRBV12-4|TRBD2|TRBJ2-2|NA
TGTGCCAGCAGTTCCCGGACTAGCGGGGGATCCGGGGAGCTGTTTTTT
CASSSRTSGGSGELFF
>TRBV30|NA|TRBJ2-4|NA
TGTGCCTGGAGTAGGACGGACATGCAGTACTTC
CAWSRTDMQYF
>TRBV2|NA|TRBJ2-5|once
TGTGCCAGCAGTGAAGAATTCCTTCATGGGGAGACCCAGTACTTC
CASSEEFLHGETQYF
>TRBV7-8|NA|TRBJ2-5|NA
TGTGCCAGCAGCCTGTGGACGTGGGAGACCCAGTACTTC
CASSLWTWETQYF